Listed below are T cell receptor beta chains from one sample, sequenced in a study of shared clonotypes between healthy human individuals. Generated by immunoSEQ multiplex PCR, the TCRdb table keeps only in-frame clones and is missing some. The table has some 2,500,000 clones, less than 95% seen once; the top ten hold 0.37%. The sequenced sample was naive CD4+ T cells from PBMCs. The receptors were gathered from a man younger than 30 in good health. Some clones in this sample may be carry-over from other donors' samples. The CDR3 runs from the conserved cysteine through the conserved F or W. D genes are given only for firm matches. Expanded clones get a size class; other rows say once, few or many, or leave the size out.

j_call: TRBJ1-5; v_call: TRBV7-9; d_call: TRBD1; clone_size: few; cdr3_aa: CASSAQGAGNQPQHF; cdr3_nt: TGTGCCAGCAGCGCCCAGGGGGCAGGCAATCAGCCCCAGCATTTT
j_call: TRBJ2-7; v_call: TRBV29-1; d_call: NA; clone_size: few; cdr3_aa: CSATPGGGGEQYF; cdr3_nt: TGCAGCGCCACCCCAGGGGGGGGAGGGGAGCAGTACTTC
j_call: TRBJ2-5; v_call: TRBV5-1; d_call: NA; clone_size: NA; cdr3_aa: CASSWPPGQTYQETQYF; cdr3_nt: TGCGCCAGCAGCTGGCCCCCGGGACAAACGTACCAAGAGACCCAGTACTTC
j_call: TRBJ1-1; v_call: TRBV7-9; d_call: NA; clone_size: NA; cdr3_aa: CASSLEYGTEAFF; cdr3_nt: TGTGCCAGCAGCTTAGAATACGGGACTGAAGCTTTCTTT
j_call: TRBJ1-5; v_call: TRBV6-5; d_call: NA; clone_size: NA; cdr3_aa: CASSSEGGSNQPQHF; cdr3_nt: TGTGCCAGCAGCAGTGAGGGGGGAAGCAATCAGCCCCAGCATTTT
j_call: TRBJ2-1; v_call: TRBV5-8; d_call: NA; clone_size: NA; cdr3_aa: CASSRTPYNEQFF; cdr3_nt: TGTGCCAGCAGCCGGACCCCTTACAATGAGCAGTTCTTC
j_call: TRBJ2-5; v_call: TRBV14; d_call: TRBD1; clone_size: once; cdr3_aa: CASSQGDRVVETQYF; cdr3_nt: TGTGCCAGCAGCCAAGGGGACAGGGTGGTGGAGACCCAGTACTTC
j_call: TRBJ1-2; v_call: TRBV30; d_call: NA; clone_size: NA; cdr3_aa: CAWTSKYTREYYGYTF; cdr3_nt: TGTGCCTGGACCTCAAAATATACTAGGGAGTACTATGGCTACACCTTC
j_call: TRBJ2-7; v_call: TRBV5-3; d_call: NA; clone_size: NA; cdr3_aa: CARTDPPLMIVSGRPYEQYF; cdr3_nt: TGTGCCAGAACTGACCCCCCATTGATGATCGTCTCCGGGAGACCCTACGAGCAGTACTTC
j_call: TRBJ2-7; v_call: TRBV5-1; d_call: NA; clone_size: NA; cdr3_aa: CASSLGGSGDEQYF; cdr3_nt: TGCGCCAGCAGCTTGGGAGGGTCCGGAGACGAGCAGTACTTC
j_call: TRBJ2-6; v_call: TRBV28; d_call: NA; clone_size: NA; cdr3_aa: CASSPPPGNVLTF; cdr3_nt: TGTGCCAGCAGCCCCCCACCCGGAAACGTCCTGACTTTC
j_call: TRBJ2-5; v_call: TRBV5-1; d_call: TRBD2; clone_size: NA; cdr3_aa: CASRWGGQETQYF; cdr3_nt: TGCGCCAGCAGGTGGGGGGGACAAGAGACCCAGTACTTC
j_call: TRBJ2-7; v_call: TRBV2; d_call: NA; clone_size: NA; cdr3_aa: CASHDSYEQYF; cdr3_nt: TGTGCCAGCCACGACAGCTACGAGCAGTACTTC
j_call: TRBJ1-2; v_call: TRBV28; d_call: NA; clone_size: NA; cdr3_aa: CASSFGGSGYTF; cdr3_nt: TGTGCCAGCAGTTTCGGGGGAAGTGGCTACACCTTC
j_call: TRBJ1-5; v_call: TRBV7-9; d_call: NA; clone_size: few; cdr3_aa: CASSLEGGAQHF; cdr3_nt: TGTGCCAGCAGCTTAGAGGGGGGCGCCCAGCATTTT
j_call: TRBJ2-7; v_call: TRBV2; d_call: NA; clone_size: NA; cdr3_aa: CAVQGVSYEQYF; cdr3_nt: TGTGCCGTCCAGGGAGTCTCCTACGAGCAGTACTTC
j_call: TRBJ2-1; v_call: TRBV27; d_call: NA; clone_size: once; cdr3_aa: CASSTGSRNEQFF; cdr3_nt: TGTGCCAGCAGTACCGGGAGTAGGAATGAGCAGTTCTTC
j_call: TRBJ2-7; v_call: TRBV5-6; d_call: NA; clone_size: NA; cdr3_aa: CASSPNPGRESYEQYF; cdr3_nt: TGTGCCAGCAGCCCGAACCCTGGTAGGGAATCCTACGAGCAGTACTTC
j_call: TRBJ2-3; v_call: TRBV4-2; d_call: NA; clone_size: NA; cdr3_aa: CASRFEGADTQYF; cdr3_nt: TGTGCCAGCAGGTTTGAGGGGGCAGATACGCAGTATTTT
j_call: TRBJ2-7; v_call: TRBV6-6; d_call: TRBD1; clone_size: NA; cdr3_aa: CASSYGGQGANEQYF; cdr3_nt: TGTGCCAGCAGTTACGGAGGTCAGGGGGCCAACGAGCAGTACTTC
j_call: TRBJ2-5; v_call: TRBV27; d_call: NA; clone_size: NA; cdr3_aa: CASATFTAETQYF; cdr3_nt: TGTGCCAGCGCTACCTTTACCGCGGAGACCCAGTACTTC
j_call: TRBJ2-2; v_call: TRBV28; d_call: TRBD1; clone_size: NA; cdr3_aa: CASKSHGTGDRELFF; cdr3_nt: TGTGCCAGCAAGAGCCATGGGACAGGGGATCGGGAGCTGTTTTTT
j_call: TRBJ1-2; v_call: TRBV5-1; d_call: NA; clone_size: NA; cdr3_aa: CASSLEPTPGGYTF; cdr3_nt: TGCGCCAGCAGCTTGGAGCCAACCCCGGGGGGCTACACCTTC
j_call: TRBJ2-1; v_call: TRBV5-1; d_call: NA; clone_size: NA; cdr3_aa: CASSGEGFQGSSYNEQFF; cdr3_nt: TGCGCCAGCAGCGGAGAAGGATTCCAGGGAAGCTCCTACAATGAGCAGTTCTTC
j_call: TRBJ1-1; v_call: TRBV10-3; d_call: NA; clone_size: NA; cdr3_aa: CAMERQLNTEAFF; cdr3_nt: TGTGCCATGGAGAGACAGCTGAACACTGAAGCTTTCTTT
j_call: TRBJ1-5; v_call: TRBV4-2; d_call: TRBD1; clone_size: NA; cdr3_aa: CASSHPTGGLGNQPQHF; cdr3_nt: TGTGCCAGCAGCCATCCCACAGGGGGCTTAGGCAATCAGCCCCAGCATTTT
j_call: TRBJ2-1; v_call: TRBV4-1; d_call: TRBD2; clone_size: NA; cdr3_aa: CASSPIAGANYNEQFF; cdr3_nt: TGCGCCAGCAGCCCCATAGCGGGAGCGAATTACAATGAGCAGTTCTTC
j_call: TRBJ1-2; v_call: TRBV28; d_call: TRBD1; clone_size: NA; cdr3_aa: CASSFGRGILYGYTF; cdr3_nt: TGTGCCAGCAGTTTCGGCAGGGGGATTTTGTATGGCTACACCTTC
j_call: TRBJ2-1; v_call: TRBV27; d_call: TRBD1; clone_size: NA; cdr3_aa: CASSPQDRGGPYNEQFF; cdr3_nt: TGTGCCAGCAGTCCCCAGGACAGGGGCGGGCCCTACAATGAGCAGTTCTTC
j_call: TRBJ1-1; v_call: TRBV5-1; d_call: NA; clone_size: NA; cdr3_aa: CASSLGAGRNTEAFF; cdr3_nt: TGCGCCAGCAGCTTAGGGGCAGGTAGGAACACTGAAGCTTTCTTT
j_call: TRBJ2-7; v_call: TRBV4-3; d_call: NA; clone_size: NA; cdr3_aa: CASSQEISGGSYEQYF; cdr3_nt: TGCGCCAGCAGCCAAGAAATTAGCGGTGGCTCCTACGAGCAGTACTTC
j_call: TRBJ2-3; v_call: TRBV11-3; d_call: NA; clone_size: NA; cdr3_aa: CASSPTVNTDTQYF; cdr3_nt: TGTGCCAGCAGCCCTACAGTTAACACAGATACGCAGTATTTT
j_call: TRBJ2-3; v_call: TRBV28; d_call: TRBD2; clone_size: NA; cdr3_aa: CASSSAGGGTDTQYF; cdr3_nt: TGTGCCAGCAGTTCAGCGGGAGGGGGCACAGATACGCAGTATTTT
j_call: TRBJ2-3; v_call: TRBV9; d_call: NA; clone_size: NA; cdr3_aa: CASSPDSRTDTQYF; cdr3_nt: TGTGCCAGCAGCCCGGACAGCCGCACAGATACGCAGTATTTT
j_call: TRBJ1-1; v_call: TRBV5-1; d_call: NA; clone_size: NA; cdr3_aa: CASSLAAEQTEAFF; cdr3_nt: TGCGCCAGCAGCTTGGCGGCGGAACAAACTGAAGCTTTCTTT
j_call: TRBJ1-2; v_call: TRBV29-1; d_call: TRBD1; clone_size: once; cdr3_aa: CSATSDRGHYGYTF; cdr3_nt: TGCAGCGCCACCTCCGACAGGGGGCATTATGGCTACACCTTC
j_call: TRBJ1-2; v_call: TRBV5-1; d_call: NA; clone_size: NA; cdr3_aa: CASSLGPGRNYGYTF; cdr3_nt: TGCGCCAGCAGCTTGGGCCCAGGGCGTAACTATGGCTACACCTTC
j_call: TRBJ1-4; v_call: TRBV25-1; d_call: TRBD1; clone_size: NA; cdr3_aa: CASSLGQGGKLFF; cdr3_nt: TGTGCCAGCTCCCTAGGACAGGGTGGCAAACTGTTTTTT
j_call: TRBJ2-2; v_call: TRBV4-1; d_call: NA; clone_size: NA; cdr3_aa: CASSQGLAGPNTGELFF; cdr3_nt: TGCGCCAGCAGCCAAGGTCTGGCGGGACCGAACACCGGGGAGCTGTTTTTT
j_call: TRBJ1-1; v_call: TRBV2; d_call: NA; clone_size: NA; cdr3_aa: CASKSGIGTEAFF; cdr3_nt: TGTGCCAGCAAGTCCGGGATCGGTACTGAAGCTTTCTTT
j_call: TRBJ1-4; v_call: TRBV5-1; d_call: TRBD1; clone_size: NA; cdr3_aa: CASSLAQGEVNEKLFF; cdr3_nt: TGCGCCAGCAGCTTAGCTCAGGGGGAGGTTAATGAAAAACTGTTTTTT
j_call: TRBJ2-1; v_call: TRBV6-5; d_call: TRBD2; clone_size: NA; cdr3_aa: CASSYSSGRYNEQFF; cdr3_nt: TGTGCCAGCAGTTACTCAAGCGGGAGGTACAATGAGCAGTTCTTC
j_call: TRBJ2-2; v_call: TRBV14; d_call: TRBD2; clone_size: NA; cdr3_aa: CASSLTWGGITGELFF; cdr3_nt: TGTGCCAGCAGCCTCACATGGGGGGGAATCACCGGGGAGCTGTTTTTT
j_call: TRBJ2-2; v_call: TRBV18; d_call: TRBD2; clone_size: NA; cdr3_aa: CASSPGLAGVWTGELFF; cdr3_nt: TGTGCCAGCTCACCGGGACTAGCGGGAGTTTGGACCGGGGAGCTGTTTTTT
j_call: TRBJ1-1; v_call: TRBV5-6; d_call: TRBD1; clone_size: NA; cdr3_aa: CASSPGTGGATTEAFF; cdr3_nt: TGTGCCAGCAGCCCCGGGACAGGGGGCGCGACCACTGAAGCTTTCTTT
j_call: TRBJ1-1; v_call: TRBV27; d_call: NA; clone_size: NA; cdr3_aa: CASSRRGRTEAFF; cdr3_nt: TGTGCCAGCAGTCGCAGGGGTAGGACTGAAGCTTTCTTT
j_call: TRBJ2-1; v_call: TRBV5-1; d_call: TRBD2; clone_size: NA; cdr3_aa: CASSVGTSGNNEQFF; cdr3_nt: TGCGCCAGCAGCGTTGGGACTAGCGGAAACAATGAGCAGTTCTTC
j_call: TRBJ1-1; v_call: TRBV6-1; d_call: NA; clone_size: NA; cdr3_aa: CASSESHIQGEAFF; cdr3_nt: TGTGCCAGCAGTGAAAGTCATATTCAAGGTGAAGCTTTCTTT
j_call: TRBJ2-4; v_call: TRBV6-5; d_call: NA; clone_size: once; cdr3_aa: CASRADPQNIQYF; cdr3_nt: TGTGCCAGCAGGGCAGATCCCCAAAACATTCAGTACTTC
j_call: TRBJ1-1; v_call: TRBV5-1; d_call: NA; clone_size: NA; cdr3_aa: CASKGDFPNTEAFF; cdr3_nt: TGCGCCAGCAAGGGGGATTTCCCGAACACTGAAGCTTTCTTT
j_call: TRBJ2-7; v_call: TRBV2; d_call: NA; clone_size: NA; cdr3_aa: CASSEAPERKWAYEQYF; cdr3_nt: TGTGCCAGCAGTGAAGCCCCCGAACGTAAATGGGCGTACGAGCAGTACTTC
j_call: TRBJ2-5; v_call: TRBV5-4; d_call: TRBD2; clone_size: NA; cdr3_aa: CASSLAIGGKETQYF; cdr3_nt: TGTGCCAGCAGCTTGGCGATCGGGGGGAAAGAGACCCAGTACTTC
j_call: TRBJ2-2; v_call: TRBV5-1; d_call: TRBD2; clone_size: NA; cdr3_aa: CASSRLAGVSGELFF; cdr3_nt: TGCGCCAGCAGCAGACTAGCGGGAGTTTCCGGGGAGCTGTTTTTT
j_call: TRBJ2-1; v_call: TRBV2; d_call: TRBD2; clone_size: once; cdr3_aa: CASRLAGGEQFF; cdr3_nt: TGTGCCAGCAGGCTAGCGGGAGGGGAGCAGTTCTTC
j_call: TRBJ2-2; v_call: TRBV10-1; d_call: NA; clone_size: NA; cdr3_aa: CASSESKGGTGELFF; cdr3_nt: TGCGCCAGCAGTGAGTCGAAGGGGGGCACCGGGGAGCTGTTTTTT